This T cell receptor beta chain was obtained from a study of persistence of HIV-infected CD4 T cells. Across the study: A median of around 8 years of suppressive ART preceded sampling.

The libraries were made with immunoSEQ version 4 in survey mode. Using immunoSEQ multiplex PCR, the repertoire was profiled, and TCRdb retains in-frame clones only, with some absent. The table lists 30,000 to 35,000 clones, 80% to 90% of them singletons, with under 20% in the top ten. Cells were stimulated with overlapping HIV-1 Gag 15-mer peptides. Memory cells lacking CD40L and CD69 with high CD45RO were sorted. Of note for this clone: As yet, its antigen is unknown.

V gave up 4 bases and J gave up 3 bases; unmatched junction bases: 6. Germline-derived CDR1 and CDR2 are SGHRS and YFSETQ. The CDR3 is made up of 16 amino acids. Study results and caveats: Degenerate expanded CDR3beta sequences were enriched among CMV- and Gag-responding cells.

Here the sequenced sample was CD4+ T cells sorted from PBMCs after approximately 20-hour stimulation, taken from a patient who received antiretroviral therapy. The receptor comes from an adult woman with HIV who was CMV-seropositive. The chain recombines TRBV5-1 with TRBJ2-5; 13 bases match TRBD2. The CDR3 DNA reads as TGCGCCAGCAGCGCAGAAGGGACTAGCGGGAAAGAGACCCAGTACTTC. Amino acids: CASSAEGTSGKETQYF.